The sequence of this TCR beta chain was determined in a study of cytomegalovirus exposure and HLA in healthy donors. Whole-study results and caveats: What TCR beta sequences reportedly achieved was accurate prediction of HLA-A and HLA-B alleles in most subjects.

This clone was picked up a small number of times. The antigen remains unidentified. Primers: 60 Vbeta forward and 13 Jbeta reverse. In the original processing: Roughly 11 million of the 60 million to 90 million unique TCR beta chains counted in a later analysis were shared. The repertoire was sequenced with immunoSEQ multiplex PCR; TCRdb's copy has only in-frame clones and lacks some. The V and J calls and clone size are taken from that table; D and trimming were inferred from the DNA. The sample has fewer than 200,000 clones, around 81% seen once. The CDR3 runs 16 residues. Trimming at V came to 4 bases and at J to 4 bases, leaving 12 bases not matched to a gene. CDR1 is SGHTA and CDR2 is FQGNSA in the germline V gene.

The chain joins TRBV7-2 to TRBJ2-7; 8 bases line up with TRBD1. The source material was PBMCs. The source of this sequence is a woman aged 25 to 39 in good health and CMV-seronegative. The CDR3 nucleotides read TGTGCCAGCAGCTCTAGCCCGGGACAGGCCTATTACGAGCAGTACTTC. Its translation: CASSSSPGQAYYEQYF. Drawing the rest from reference TRBV7-2 and TRBJ2-7, the complete variable domain is GAGVSQSPSNKVTEKGKDVELRCDPISGHTALYWYRQSLGQGLEFLIYFQGNSAPDKSGLPSDRFSAERTGGSVSTLTIQRTQQEDSAVYLCASSSSPGQAYYEQYFGPGTRLTVT.